This T cell receptor beta chain stems from a study of T cell responses to AZD1222 COVID-19 vaccine. Overall study findings and caveats: Spike-specific TCR breadth and depth both grew after two AZD1222 doses. Females outnumbered males among donors, who were mostly white British; clonal diversity was possibly underestimated.

Here immunoSEQ multiplex PCR was the method, and the copy in TCRdb shows in-frame clones only, minus some. The data show 130,000 to 150,000 clones, roughly 88% seen once. Concerning this clone itself: The antigen remains unidentified.

The CDR3 covers 16 residues. Per germline, CDR1 MGHRA and CDR2 YSYEKL. The trim removed 1 base at V and 0 bases at J, leaving 3 bases unmatched. This sequence was found in an adult in good health. This rearrangement joins TRBV4-1 to TRBJ2-7; 10 nucleotides line up with TRBD2. The sample was peripheral blood, taken on day 0 of AZD1222 vaccination. The CDR3 spells CASSQAGTSDSYEQYF. Here the CDR3 DNA reads TGCGCCAGCAGCCAAGCCGGGACTAGCGACTCCTACGAGCAGTACTTC.